This TCR beta chain was sequenced for a study of early T cells in non-severe SARS-CoV-2 infection. Study-level information: Unpaired chains resulted from sequencing bulk RNA of unsorted whole blood.

This CDR3 has 13 residues. V lost 8 bases and J lost 3, with 14 bases in between. CDR1 is MDHEN, CDR2 SYDVKM, per germline. MiXCR was run by TCRdb on the 5' RACE reads, yielding one entry per CDR3 protein. The sample has 66,000 or so distinct CDR3 sequences, approximately 13% seen once; the top ten hold 8% to 10%. This clonotype occurred many times. The TCR comes from an adult who was a healthcare worker with PCR-confirmed SARS-CoV-2 infection or an uninfected control (not recorded which). The chain employs TRBV28 and TRBJ2-7, with a tentative D call TRBD2 (6 bases). The source material was whole blood. CDR3: CASFGGANYEQYF. The CDR3 region has the DNA TGTGCCAGCTTCGGAGGGGCGAACTACGAGCAGTACTTC.